Listed below are T cell receptor beta chains from one sample, sequenced in a study of blood T cell repertoires in COVID-19. Method: immunoSEQ multiplex PCR; TCRdb's copy keeps in-frame clones and lacks some. The sample lists roughly 340,000 clones, around 92% occurring once. Sequenced material: peripheral blood. The receptors here all came from a woman under 40 with COVID-19, enrolled during active disease. The CDR3 runs from the conserved cysteine through the conserved F or W. A D gene is named only where the DNA matches it firmly. The size of a clone is reported for some rows only, either as once, few or many, or as a class for expanded clones.

clone size: .; J gene: TRBJ2-5; D gene: TRBD2; V gene: TRBV15; CDR3 protein: CATSRERLAGLQETQYF; CDR3 DNA: TGTGCCACCAGCAGGGAGAGACTAGCGGGACTCCAAGAGACCCAGTACTTC
clone size: once; J gene: TRBJ2-7; D gene: .; V gene: TRBV7-9; CDR3 protein: CASGPRYEQYF; CDR3 DNA: TGTGCCAGCGGGCCTCGTTACGAGCAGTACTTC
clone size: .; J gene: TRBJ2-7; D gene: TRBD1; V gene: TRBV10-3; CDR3 protein: CAISEGGQGYEQYF; CDR3 DNA: TGTGCCATCAGTGAGGGCGGACAGGGATACGAGCAGTACTTC
clone size: .; J gene: TRBJ1-2; D gene: .; V gene: TRBV11-3; CDR3 protein: CASSLGVGSYGYTF; CDR3 DNA: TGTGCCAGCAGCTTAGGTGTCGGGTCCTATGGCTACACCTTC
clone size: once; J gene: TRBJ1-3; D gene: .; V gene: TRBV30; CDR3 protein: CAWSKGLPSGNTIYF; CDR3 DNA: TGTGCCTGGAGCAAGGGACTCCCCTCTGGAAACACCATATATTTT
clone size: .; J gene: TRBJ1-4; D gene: TRBD1; V gene: TRBV28; CDR3 protein: CASSLPQGASEKLFF; CDR3 DNA: TGTGCCAGCAGTTTACCGCAGGGGGCGAGTGAAAAACTGTTTTTT
clone size: .; J gene: TRBJ1-2; D gene: .; V gene: TRBV21-1; CDR3 protein: CASSNVPGQSREDYGYTF; CDR3 DNA: TGTGCCAGCAGCAATGTACCGGGACAGAGCCGGGAAGACTATGGCTACACCTTC
clone size: few; J gene: TRBJ1-6; D gene: TRBD1; V gene: TRBV19; CDR3 protein: CASSDRGNSPLHF; CDR3 DNA: TGTGCCAGTAGCGACAGGGGTAATTCACCCCTCCACTTT
clone size: .; J gene: TRBJ2-7; D gene: TRBD2; V gene: TRBV7-2; CDR3 protein: CASSLGLAGVNEQYF; CDR3 DNA: TGTGCCAGCAGCCTGGGACTAGCGGGGGTTAACGAGCAGTACTTC
clone size: .; J gene: TRBJ1-1; D gene: .; V gene: TRBV7-2; CDR3 protein: CASSLIPGVNTEAFF; CDR3 DNA: TGTGCCAGCAGCTTAATTCCAGGGGTGAACACTGAAGCTTTCTTT
clone size: .; J gene: TRBJ2-7; D gene: TRBD1; V gene: TRBV20-1; CDR3 protein: CSASIQGVLPYEQYF; CDR3 DNA: TGCAGTGCTAGTATACAGGGGGTACTTCCCTACGAGCAGTACTTC
clone size: .; J gene: TRBJ2-1; D gene: .; V gene: TRBV7-2; CDR3 protein: CASNQGLASYNEQFF; CDR3 DNA: TGTGCCAGCAATCAAGGTCTAGCGAGTTACAATGAGCAGTTCTTC
clone size: few; J gene: TRBJ1-3; D gene: TRBD1; V gene: TRBV28; CDR3 protein: CASILTGAGNTIYF; CDR3 DNA: TGTGCCAGCATCCTGACAGGGGCTGGAAACACCATATATTTT
clone size: .; J gene: TRBJ1-1; D gene: TRBD1; V gene: TRBV9; CDR3 protein: CASSVTGVNTEAFF; CDR3 DNA: TGTGCCAGCAGCGTGACAGGGGTGAACACTGAAGCTTTCTTT
clone size: .; J gene: TRBJ1-5; D gene: .; V gene: TRBV28; CDR3 protein: CASTFQGPQHF; CDR3 DNA: TGTGCCAGCACCTTTCAGGGGCCCCAGCATTTT
clone size: .; J gene: TRBJ1-5; D gene: TRBD1; V gene: TRBV24-1; CDR3 protein: CATSDFQGARNQPQHF; CDR3 DNA: TGTGCCACCAGTGATTTCCAGGGGGCGAGGAATCAGCCCCAGCATTTT
clone size: .; J gene: TRBJ1-5; D gene: .; V gene: TRBV28; CDR3 protein: CASSWGDSNQPQHF; CDR3 DNA: TGTGCCAGCAGTTGGGGAGACAGCAATCAGCCCCAGCATTTT
clone size: .; J gene: TRBJ2-1; D gene: .; V gene: TRBV7-2; CDR3 protein: CASSPVELSSYNEQFF; CDR3 DNA: TGTGCCAGCAGCCCTGTGGAGTTGTCCTCCTACAATGAGCAGTTCTTC
clone size: .; J gene: TRBJ1-1; D gene: .; V gene: TRBV7-2; CDR3 protein: CASSLEGMYTEAFF; CDR3 DNA: TGTGCCAGCAGCTTAGAGGGGATGTACACTGAAGCTTTCTTT
clone size: .; J gene: TRBJ2-1; D gene: .; V gene: TRBV29-1; CDR3 protein: CSVDIDRHEQFF; CDR3 DNA: TGCAGCGTTGACATCGACAGACATGAGCAGTTCTTC
clone size: .; J gene: TRBJ1-1; D gene: .; V gene: TRBV19; CDR3 protein: CAVGAVPEAFF; CDR3 DNA: TGTGCGGTGGGGGCGGTTCCTGAAGCTTTCTTT
clone size: .; J gene: TRBJ1-3; D gene: TRBD1; V gene: TRBV5-6; CDR3 protein: CASSWTGGQTGNTIYF; CDR3 DNA: TGTGCCAGCAGCTGGACAGGGGGCCAGACTGGAAACACCATATATTTT
clone size: once; J gene: TRBJ2-3; D gene: TRBD2; V gene: TRBV5-1; CDR3 protein: CASSQSGRVTDTQYF; CDR3 DNA: TGCGCCAGCAGCCAAAGCGGGAGGGTCACAGATACGCAGTATTTT
clone size: .; J gene: TRBJ1-2; D gene: .; V gene: TRBV10-3; CDR3 protein: CAISESPPDSHIF; CDR3 DNA: TGTGCCATCAGTGAGTCCCCGCCGGACTCCCATATCTTC
clone size: .; J gene: TRBJ2-7; D gene: TRBD1; V gene: TRBV27; CDR3 protein: CASSPRTGFEQYF; CDR3 DNA: TGTGCCAGCAGTCCGAGGACAGGGTTCGAGCAGTACTTC
clone size: .; J gene: TRBJ2-7; D gene: .; V gene: TRBV24-1; CDR3 protein: CATSDSGQLNYEQYF; CDR3 DNA: TGTGCCACCAGTGATAGTGGACAGTTGAACTACGAGCAGTACTTC
clone size: once; J gene: TRBJ2-7; D gene: TRBD2; V gene: TRBV19; CDR3 protein: CASSIEERGHYEQYF; CDR3 DNA: TGTGCCAGTAGTATAGAAGAGCGGGGGCATTACGAGCAGTACTTC
clone size: .; J gene: TRBJ1-2; D gene: TRBD1; V gene: TRBV4-3; CDR3 protein: CASSQGTTDRNYGYTF; CDR3 DNA: TGCGCCAGCAGCCAAGGGACCACGGACAGGAACTATGGCTACACCTTC
clone size: .; J gene: TRBJ2-5; D gene: .; V gene: TRBV7-8; CDR3 protein: CASSLGQGIGETQYF; CDR3 DNA: TGTGCCAGCAGCTTAGGCCAGGGGATCGGGGAGACCCAGTACTTC
clone size: .; J gene: TRBJ2-4; D gene: .; V gene: TRBV9; CDR3 protein: CASSVTGQSKNIQYF; CDR3 DNA: TGTGCCAGCAGCGTAACCGGACAATCCAAAAACATTCAGTACTTC
clone size: .; J gene: TRBJ1-2; D gene: .; V gene: TRBV4-3; CDR3 protein: CASSQDRRGFYGYTF; CDR3 DNA: TGCGCCAGCAGCCAAGATCGGAGGGGATTCTATGGCTACACCTTC
clone size: .; J gene: TRBJ1-1; D gene: TRBD1; V gene: TRBV28; CDR3 protein: CASSLIGQGVSEAFF; CDR3 DNA: TGTGCCAGCAGTTTAATAGGACAGGGTGTCTCCGAAGCTTTCTTT
clone size: .; J gene: TRBJ1-4; D gene: .; V gene: TRBV10-2; CDR3 protein: CASSDRGGEKLFF; CDR3 DNA: TGCGCCAGCAGTGACAGGGGCGGCGAAAAACTGTTTTTT